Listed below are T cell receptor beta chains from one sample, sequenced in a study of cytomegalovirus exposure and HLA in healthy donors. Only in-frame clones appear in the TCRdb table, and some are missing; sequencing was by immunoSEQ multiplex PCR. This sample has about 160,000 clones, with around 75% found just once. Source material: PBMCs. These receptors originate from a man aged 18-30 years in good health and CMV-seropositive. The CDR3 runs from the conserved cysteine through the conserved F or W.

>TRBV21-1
CASSPPTDKGFSSSGNTIYF
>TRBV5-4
CASSLDGGGLNYGYTF
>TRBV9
CASSVQGLGGELFF
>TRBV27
CASSLRDIPGELFF
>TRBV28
CASSSTEFYGYTF
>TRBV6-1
CASSEGGFEAFF
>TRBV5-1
CASSSGTPNSGNTIYF
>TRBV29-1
CSVAPGLAGVGTGELFF
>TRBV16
CASSLTGGRPGAFF
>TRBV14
CASSQDQVLRTQYF
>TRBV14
CASSQDLAKNIQYF
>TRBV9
CASSVGGRTGGGYTF
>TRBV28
CASSFIRTRDYGYTF
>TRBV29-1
CSAGNTEAFF
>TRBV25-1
CASSETANTEAFF
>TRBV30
CAWRGQGAGTGELFF
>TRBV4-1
CASSPRYGQGQHYGYTF
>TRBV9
CASSVTGGSQGDTQYF
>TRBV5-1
CASQWTGNTEAFF
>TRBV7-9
CASSLLSGALISSTDTQYF
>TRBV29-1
CSVGDREGYTF
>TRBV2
CASSAYRDGQPQHF
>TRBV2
CASSASRLAGGYNEQFF
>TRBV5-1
CASSSWTVGVGYTF
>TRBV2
CASSLASGSYNEQFF
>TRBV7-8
CASSSGSAYGYTF
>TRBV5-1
CASSLQGASTDTQYF
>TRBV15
CATGRLLTYNEQFF
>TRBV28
CASSYRGLGNTIYF
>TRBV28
CASSPFRDRANYGYTF
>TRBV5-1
CASSLAQGGSEKLFF
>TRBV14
CASSPTGSYFSGTPSTDTQYF
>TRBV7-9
CASSQRQDTEAFF
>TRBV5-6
CASTPITTGQGAETQYF
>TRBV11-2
CASSFRGIGSGDIQYF
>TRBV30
CAWKVRGRVNEKLFF
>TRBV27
CASSFGTENQPQHF
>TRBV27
CASSDYQGANTGELFF
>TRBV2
CASCTDSRNSPLHF
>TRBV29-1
CSATGLANEKLFF
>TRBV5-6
CASSLDGQGAPNTEAFF
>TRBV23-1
CASSHRGANNEQFF
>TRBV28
CASSLAEAVNTEAFF
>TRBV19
CASSMWDRGTDTQYF
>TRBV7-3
CASSATGTEDEKLFF
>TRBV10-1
CASSDSAPGGGAFF
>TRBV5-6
CASSLYYTGELFF
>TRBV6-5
CASSLGSGNTEAFF
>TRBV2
CASSVFTGKANYGYTF
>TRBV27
CASRSISSGADYGYTF
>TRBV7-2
CASRDRGENYGYTF
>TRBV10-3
CAISESWSLDSRGNYGYTF
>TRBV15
CATLTRAGANTGELFF
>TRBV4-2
CASSHGQGEGTDTQYF
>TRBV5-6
CASSSDRGADTQYF
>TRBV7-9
CASSPLGQDYTGELFF
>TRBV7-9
CASSVSGTGGYGYTF
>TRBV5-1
CASSLEALNYGYTF
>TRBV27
CASSPFWTGGNQPQHF
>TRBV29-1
CSVEVREGRNEQFF